This TCR beta chain was documented in a study of blood T cell repertoires in COVID-19. Study summary: Donors in the United States, Italy and Spain gave samples during acute or convalescent COVID-19.

CDR3 length equals 13 residues. Germline CDR1 reads LGHNT; CDR2 reads FRNRAP. Trimming pared 3 bases from V and 5 bases from J, leaving 10 bases between. In the study's own analysis: Reference gene primer amplification gave estimated nucleated cell counts. TCRdb keeps only in-frame clones here, not all; method: immunoSEQ multiplex PCR. For V, J and clone size, that table is used; D and trimming come from the DNA. This repertoire shows a few hundred thousand clones, nearly 90% found once; its top ten account for 3.5% to 4.5%. The rearrangement joins TRBV12-5 to TRBJ1-1; perhaps TRBD1 as D (5 bases). The source is a woman between 18 and 30 years old with acute COVID-19. Sequenced input: PBMCs or T cells enriched from blood (not recorded which). For the CDR3, the DNA is TGTGCTAGTGGTTTCGGCCGGGGGACTGAAGCTTTCTTT. Its protein is CASGFGRGTEAFF. Full variable domain (remainder filled in from reference TRBV12-5 and TRBJ1-1): DARVTQTPRHKVTEMGQEVTMRCQPILGHNTVFWYRQTMMQGLELLAYFRNRAPLDDSGMPKDRFSAEMPDATLATLKIQPSEPRDSAVYFCASGFGRGTEAFFGQGTRLTVV.